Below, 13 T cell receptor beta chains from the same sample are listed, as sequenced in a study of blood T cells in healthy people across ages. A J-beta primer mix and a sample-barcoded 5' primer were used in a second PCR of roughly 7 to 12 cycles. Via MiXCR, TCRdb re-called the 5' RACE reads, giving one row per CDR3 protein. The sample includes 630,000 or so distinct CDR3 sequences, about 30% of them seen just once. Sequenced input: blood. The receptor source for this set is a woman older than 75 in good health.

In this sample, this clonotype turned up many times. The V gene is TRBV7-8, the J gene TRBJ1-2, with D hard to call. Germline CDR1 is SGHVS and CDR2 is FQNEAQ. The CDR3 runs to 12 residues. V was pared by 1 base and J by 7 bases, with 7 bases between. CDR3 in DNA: TGTGCCAGCAGCTTAGGGCTGGGTGGCTACACCTTC. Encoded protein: CASSLGLGGYTF.

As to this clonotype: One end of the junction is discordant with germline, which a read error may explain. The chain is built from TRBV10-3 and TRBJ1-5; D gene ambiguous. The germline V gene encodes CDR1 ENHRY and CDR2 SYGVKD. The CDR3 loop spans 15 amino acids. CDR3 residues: CASSYSFGRFEPQHF. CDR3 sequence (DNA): TGTGCCAGCAGTTACTCTTTCGGGAGGTTTGAGCCCCAGCATTTT.

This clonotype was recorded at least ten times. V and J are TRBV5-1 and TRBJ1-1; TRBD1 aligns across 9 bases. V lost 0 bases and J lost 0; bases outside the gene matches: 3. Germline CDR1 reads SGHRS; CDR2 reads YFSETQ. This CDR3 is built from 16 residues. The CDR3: CASSLGTGVMNTEAFF. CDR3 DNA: TGCGCCAGCAGCTTGGGGACAGGGGTTATGAACACTGAAGCTTTCTTT. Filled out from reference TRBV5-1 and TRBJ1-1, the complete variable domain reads KAGVTQTPRYLIKTRGQQVTLSCSPISGHRSVSWYQQTPGQGLQFLFEYFSETQRNKGNFPGRFSGRQFSNSRSEMNVSTLELGDSALYLCASSLGTGVMNTEAFFGQGTRLTVV.

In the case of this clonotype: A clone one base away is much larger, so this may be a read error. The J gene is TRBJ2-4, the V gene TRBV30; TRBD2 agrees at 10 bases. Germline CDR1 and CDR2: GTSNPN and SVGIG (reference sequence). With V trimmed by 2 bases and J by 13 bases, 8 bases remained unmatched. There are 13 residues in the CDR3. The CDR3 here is CAWSSLAGEIQYF. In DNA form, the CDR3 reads TGTGCCTGGAGTAGCCTAGCGGGGGAGATCCAGTACTTC. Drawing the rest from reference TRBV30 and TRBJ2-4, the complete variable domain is SQTIHQWPATLVQPVGSPLSLECTVEGTSNPNLYWYRQAAGRGLQLLFYSVGIGQISSEVPQNLSASRPQDRQFILSSKKLLLSDSGFYLCAWSSLAGEIQYFGAGTRLSVL.

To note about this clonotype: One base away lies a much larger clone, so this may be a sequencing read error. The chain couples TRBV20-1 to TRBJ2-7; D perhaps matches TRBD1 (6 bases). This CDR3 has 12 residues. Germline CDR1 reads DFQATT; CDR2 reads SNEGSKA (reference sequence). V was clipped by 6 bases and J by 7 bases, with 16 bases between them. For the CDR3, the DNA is TGCAGTGCGAAACAGGGTTCCAATGAGCAGTACTTC. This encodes CSAKQGSNEQYF.

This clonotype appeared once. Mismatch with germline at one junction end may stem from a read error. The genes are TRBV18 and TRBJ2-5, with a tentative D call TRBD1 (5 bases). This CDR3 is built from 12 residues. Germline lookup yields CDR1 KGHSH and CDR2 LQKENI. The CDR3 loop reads CASPPQGETQYF. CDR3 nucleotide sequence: TGTGCCAGCCCACCGCAGGGAGAGACCCAGTACTTC.

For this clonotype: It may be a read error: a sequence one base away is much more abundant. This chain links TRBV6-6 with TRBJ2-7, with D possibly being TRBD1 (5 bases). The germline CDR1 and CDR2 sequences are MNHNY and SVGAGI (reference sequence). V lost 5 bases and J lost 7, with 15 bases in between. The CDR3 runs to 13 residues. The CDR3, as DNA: TGTGCCAGCAGTCCGTGTTCAGGGTGTGAGCAGTACTTC. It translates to CASSPCSGCEQYF.

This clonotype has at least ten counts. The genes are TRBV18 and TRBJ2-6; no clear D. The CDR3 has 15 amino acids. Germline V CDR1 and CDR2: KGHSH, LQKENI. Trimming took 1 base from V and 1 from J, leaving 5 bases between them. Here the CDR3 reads CASSPRRSGANVLTF. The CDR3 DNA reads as TGTGCCAGCTCACCACGACGTTCTGGGGCCAACGTCCTGACTTTC.

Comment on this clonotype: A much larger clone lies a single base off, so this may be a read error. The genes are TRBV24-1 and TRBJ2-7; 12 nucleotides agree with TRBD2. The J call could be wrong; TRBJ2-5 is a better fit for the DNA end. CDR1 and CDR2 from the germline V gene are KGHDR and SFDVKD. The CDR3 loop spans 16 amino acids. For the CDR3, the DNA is TGTGCCATCAGTGATAATGGACTAGCGGGGAAAGAGACCCAGTACTTC. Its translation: CAISDNGLAGKETQYF.

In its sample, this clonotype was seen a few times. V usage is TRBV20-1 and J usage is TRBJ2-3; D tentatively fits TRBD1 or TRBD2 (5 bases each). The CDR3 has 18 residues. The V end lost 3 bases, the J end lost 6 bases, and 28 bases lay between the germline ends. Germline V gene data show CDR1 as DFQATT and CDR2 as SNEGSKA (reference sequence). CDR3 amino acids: CSASLGTVWAVVADTQYF. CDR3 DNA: TGCAGTGCTAGCCTCGGGACGGTCTGGGCCGTTGTAGCGGATACGCAGTATTTT.

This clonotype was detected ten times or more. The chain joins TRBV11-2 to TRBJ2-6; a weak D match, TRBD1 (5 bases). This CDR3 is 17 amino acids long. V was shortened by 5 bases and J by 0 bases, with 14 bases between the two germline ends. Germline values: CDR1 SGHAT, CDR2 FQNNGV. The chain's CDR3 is CASSQRQRFSGANVLTF. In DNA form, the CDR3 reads TGTGCCAGCAGCCAAAGACAGAGATTCTCTGGGGCCAACGTCCTGACTTTC.

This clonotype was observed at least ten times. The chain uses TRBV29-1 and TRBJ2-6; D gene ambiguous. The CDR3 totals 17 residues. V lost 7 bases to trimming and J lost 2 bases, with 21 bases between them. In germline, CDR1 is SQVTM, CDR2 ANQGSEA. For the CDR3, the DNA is TGCAGCGCTGCTGACGGTGGGTCCATCACTGGGGCCAACGTCCTGACTTTC. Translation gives CSAADGGSITGANVLTF.

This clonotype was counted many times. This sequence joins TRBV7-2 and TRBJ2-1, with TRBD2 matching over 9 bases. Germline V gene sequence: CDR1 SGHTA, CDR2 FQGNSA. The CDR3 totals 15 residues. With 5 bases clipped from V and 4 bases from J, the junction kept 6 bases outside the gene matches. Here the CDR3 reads CASSISGGPYNEQFF. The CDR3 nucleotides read TGTGCCAGCAGCATTAGCGGGGGCCCGTACAATGAGCAGTTCTTC.